A single sample is the source of the 13 T cell receptor beta chains below, sequenced in a study of T cells in Graves' hyperthyroidism and ophthalmopathy. RNA transcripts gave rise to amplified TCR beta CDR3 regions. The HTBI set primed first-round TCR CDR3 RT-PCR. MiXCR was run by TCRdb on the multiplex PCR reads, yielding one entry per CDR3 protein. This sample has about 95,000 distinct CDR3 sequences, with roughly 37% found just once. Specimen: peripheral blood or thyroid tissue (not recorded which). Every receptor here comes from a woman under 40 with Graves' hyperthyroidism.

The chain employs TRBV2 and TRBJ2-2; D is unclear. V was pared by 1 base and J by 13 bases, with 4 bases between. Germline V gene sequence: CDR1 SNHLY, CDR2 FYNNEI. The CDR3 extends over 10 amino acids. CDR3 amino acids: CASSEGPLFF. The CDR3 DNA reads as TGTGCCAGCAGTGAAGGGCCGCTGTTTTTT.

With respect to this clonotype: This CDR3 is missing its conserved last phenylalanine or tryptophan, likely due to a read error. Because the CDR3's place on the DNA is in doubt, the DNA is left out and the CDR3 is given as listed by TCRdb. CDR3 region: CASSLNPG. J is TRBJ2-7 and V is TRBV11-3; TRBD1 reflects the table's D call only, with no check against the DNA. The CDR3 adds up to 8 amino acids, both ends counted. CDR1 and CDR2 from the germline V gene are SGHNT and YENEEA.

The CDR3 reads CSASGQNYGYTF. The CDR3 coding sequence is TGCAGTGCCAGTGGACAGAACTATGGCTACACCTTC. The J gene is TRBJ1-2, the V gene TRBV20-1; a weak D match, TRBD1 (6 bases). The V end lost 6 bases, the J end lost 2 bases, and 10 bases lay between the germline ends. The CDR3 spans 12 residues. Germline V gives CDR1 DFQATT, CDR2 SNEGSKA (reference sequence).

V usage is TRBV6-5 and J usage is TRBJ1-3; D remains unclear. Trimming shortened V by 8 bases and J by 4 bases, and 12 bases separated the two germline ends. In germline, CDR1 is MNHEY, CDR2 SVGAGI. This CDR3 spans 13 amino acids. CDR3 residues: CASCKGRGNTIYF. CDR3 nucleotides: TGTGCCAGCTGTAAGGGCAGGGGAAACACCATATATTTT.

This clonotype was counted a few times. The rearrangement uses TRBV27 and TRBJ1-1, with D possibly TRBD1 on 6 matching bases. V was clipped by 4 bases and J by 7 bases, with 19 bases between them. Germline-derived CDR1 and CDR2 are MNHEY and SMNVEV (reference sequence). This CDR3 spans 15 amino acids. The CDR3 coding sequence is TGTGCCAGCAGTTCACCAGGGTGGGGGCGGGGTGAAGCTTTCTTT. This sequence encodes CASSSPGWGRGEAFF.

This clonotype was counted ten times or more. This chain links TRBV4-2 with TRBJ1-1; 9 bases line up with TRBD1. V lost 4 bases to trimming and J lost 5 bases; unmatched junction nucleotides: 8. CDR1 and CDR2 from the germline V gene are LGHNA and YNFKEQ. This CDR3 has 15 residues. As DNA, the CDR3 is TGTGCCAGCAGCCGACCCGGACAGGGGAGGACTGAAGCTTTCTTT. Its protein product is CASSRPGQGRTEAFF.

The CDR3 here is CSARALAGGPGGGQYF. The CDR3 DNA is TGCAGTGCTAGAGCACTAGCGGGAGGGCCAGGAGGTGGGCAGTACTTC. This rearrangement joins TRBV20-1 to TRBJ2-7, with TRBD2 matching over 13 bases. Trimming at V came to 1 base and at J to 9 bases, leaving 12 bases not matched to a gene. CDR3 length equals 16 residues. Germline values: CDR1 DFQATT, CDR2 SNEGSKA (reference sequence).

This chain uses TRBV7-8 with TRBJ1-2, with no clear D. The CDR3 sequence is 15 residues long. Trimming took off 7 bases at V and 2 bases at J, with 17 bases between the two ends. CDR1 and CDR2 from the germline V gene are SGHVS and FQNEAQ. CDR3: CASKIGSSGNYGYTF. The CDR3, as DNA: TGTGCCAGCAAAATCGGTTCCTCAGGCAACTATGGCTACACCTTC.

The chain is built from TRBV29-1 and TRBJ2-5; 10 bases agree with TRBD1. There are 17 residues in the CDR3. Germline CDR1 reads SQVTM; CDR2 reads ANQGSEA. With V trimmed by 3 bases and J by 3 bases, 13 bases remained unmatched. The DNA for the CDR3 is TGCAGCGTTGACGGGATGACAGGGGGCGCCGGGGAAGAGACCCAGTACTTC. It is translated as CSVDGMTGGAGEETQYF.

Notes on this clonotype: The conserved closing phenylalanine or tryptophan is absent in this CDR3, likely reflecting a read error. The rearrangement uses TRBV9 and TRBJ1-6; the match to TRBD1 covers 7 bases. CDR1 is SGDLS and CDR2 is YYNGEE in the germline V gene. The CDR3 covers 14 residues. After removal of 4 bases from V and 8 bases from J, the junction contained 6 bases not matched to a gene. The CDR3 protein is CASSFGTVHSPLHC. CDR3 DNA: TGTGCCAGCAGCTTCGGGACAGTTCATTCACCCCTCCACTGT.

On this clonotype: A much larger clone differs from this one at a single base, so this may be a read error. The genes are TRBV24-1 and TRBJ2-3, with TRBD2 matching over 7 bases. The CDR3 covers 17 residues. Germline values: CDR1 KGHDR, CDR2 SFDVKD. Trimming at V came to 0 bases and at J to 6 bases, leaving 11 bases not matched to a gene. Here the CDR3 reads CATSDLNSRRRGDTQYF. As DNA, the CDR3 is TGTGCCACCAGTGATTTGAATAGCAGACGGCGGGGGGATACGCAGTATTTT.

This clonotype was seen at least ten times. The chain carries TRBV28 and TRBJ2-2; 8 positions match TRBD1. Germline lookup yields CDR1 MDHEN and CDR2 SYDVKM. CDR3 length: 15 amino acids. The V gene end was trimmed by 2 bases and the J gene end by 5 bases; junction bases not matched to a gene: 4. The CDR3 region is CASSLPWTGTGELFF. DNA for the CDR3: TGTGCCAGCAGTTTACCCTGGACAGGGACCGGGGAGCTGTTTTTT. Full variable domain (missing parts from reference TRBV28 and TRBJ2-2): DVKVTQSSRYLVKRTGEKVFLECVQDMDHENMFWYRQDPGLGLRLIYFSYDVKMKEKGDIPEGYSVSREKKERFSLILESASTNQTSMYLCASSLPWTGTGELFFGEGSRLTVL.

This clonotype was seen repeatedly, ten times or more. J is TRBJ2-3 and V is TRBV7-9; TRBD2 matches 8 bases. The germline gives CDR1 SEHNR, CDR2 FQNEAQ (reference sequence). V gave up 5 bases and J gave up 3 bases; unmatched junction bases: 7. This CDR3 is 15 amino acids long. Here the CDR3 reads CASSTGLVRTDTQYF. The CDR3 region has the DNA TGTGCCAGCAGCACGGGACTAGTACGGACAGATACGCAGTATTTT. Full variable domain (outside the CDR3, taken from reference TRBV7-9 and TRBJ2-3): DTGVSQNPRHKITKRGQNVTFRCDPISEHNRLYWYRQTLGQGPEFLTYFQNEAQLEKSRLLSDRFSAERPKGSFSTLEIQRTEQGDSAMYLCASSTGLVRTDTQYFGPGTRLTVL.